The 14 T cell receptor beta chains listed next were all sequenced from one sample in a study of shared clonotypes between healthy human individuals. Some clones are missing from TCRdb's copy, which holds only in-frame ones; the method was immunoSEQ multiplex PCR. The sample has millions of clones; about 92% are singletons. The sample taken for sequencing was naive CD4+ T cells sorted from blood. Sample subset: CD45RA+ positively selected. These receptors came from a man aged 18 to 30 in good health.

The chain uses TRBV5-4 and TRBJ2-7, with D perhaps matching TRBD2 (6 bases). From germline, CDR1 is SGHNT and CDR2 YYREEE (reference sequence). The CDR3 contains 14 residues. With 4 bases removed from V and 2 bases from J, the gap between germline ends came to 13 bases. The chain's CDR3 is CASSPAGQTYEQYF. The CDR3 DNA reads TGTGCCAGCAGCCCCGCGGGGCAGACCTACGAGCAGTACTTC.

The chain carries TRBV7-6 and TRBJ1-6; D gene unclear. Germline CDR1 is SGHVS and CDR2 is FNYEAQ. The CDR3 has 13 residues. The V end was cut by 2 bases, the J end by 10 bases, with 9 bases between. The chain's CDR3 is CASSLHVNSPLHF. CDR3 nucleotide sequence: TGTGCCAGCAGCTTACACGTAAACTCACCCCTCCACTTT. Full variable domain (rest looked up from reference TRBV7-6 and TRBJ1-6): GAGVSQSPRYKVTKRGQDVALRCDPISGHVSLYWYRQALGQGPEFLTYFNYEAQQDKSGLPNDRFSAERPEGSISTLTIQRTEQRDSAMYRCASSLHVNSPLHFGNGTRLTVT.

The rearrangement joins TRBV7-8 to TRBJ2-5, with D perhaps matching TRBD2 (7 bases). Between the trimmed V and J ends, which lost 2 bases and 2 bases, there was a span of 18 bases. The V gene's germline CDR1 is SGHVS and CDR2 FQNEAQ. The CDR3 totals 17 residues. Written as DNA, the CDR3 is TGTGCCAGCAGCTTATTCGGGGGCGCGGGGGTACAAGAGACCCAGTACTTC. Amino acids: CASSLFGGAGVQETQYF.

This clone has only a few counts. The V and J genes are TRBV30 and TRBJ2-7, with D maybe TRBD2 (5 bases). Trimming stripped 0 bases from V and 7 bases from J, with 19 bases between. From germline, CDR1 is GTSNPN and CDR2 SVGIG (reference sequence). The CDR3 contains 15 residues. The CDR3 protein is CAWSVRSGWTGEQYF. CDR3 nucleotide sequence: TGTGCCTGGAGTGTACGATCGGGGTGGACGGGGGAGCAGTACTTC.

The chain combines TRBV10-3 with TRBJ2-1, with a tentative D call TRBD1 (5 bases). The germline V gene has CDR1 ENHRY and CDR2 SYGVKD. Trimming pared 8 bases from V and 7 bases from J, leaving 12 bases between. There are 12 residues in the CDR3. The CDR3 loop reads CAIGPGNNEQFF. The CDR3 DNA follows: TGTGCCATCGGTCCAGGGAATAATGAGCAGTTCTTC.

DNA of the CDR3: TGCGCCAGCAGCCAAGCGGGAATGACCGGGGAGCTGTTTTTT. This sequence encodes CASSQAGMTGELFF. The rearrangement uses TRBV5-1 and TRBJ2-2; 7 bases fit TRBD2. The CDR3 runs to 14 residues. V lost 4 bases to trimming and J lost 5 bases; unmatched junction nucleotides: 5. In germline, CDR1 is SGHRS, CDR2 YFSETQ.

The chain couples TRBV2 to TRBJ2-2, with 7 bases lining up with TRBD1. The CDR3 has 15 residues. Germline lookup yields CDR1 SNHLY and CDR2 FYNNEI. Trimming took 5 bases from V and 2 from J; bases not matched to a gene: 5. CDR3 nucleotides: TGTGCCAGCAGTACCGGACAGGTTAACACCGGGGAGCTGTTTTTT. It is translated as CASSTGQVNTGELFF. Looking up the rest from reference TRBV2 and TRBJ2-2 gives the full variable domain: EPEVTQTPSHQVTQMGQEVILRCVPISNHLYFYWYRQILGQKVEFLVSFYNNEISEKSEIFDDQFSVERPDGSNFTLKIRSTKLEDSAMYFCASSTGQVNTGELFFGEGSRLTVL.

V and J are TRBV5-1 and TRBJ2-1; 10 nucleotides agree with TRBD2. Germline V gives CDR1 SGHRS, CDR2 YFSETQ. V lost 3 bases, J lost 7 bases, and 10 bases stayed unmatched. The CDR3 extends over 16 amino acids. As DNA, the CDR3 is TGCGCCAGCAGCTGGGCTAGCGGGAGTTTAGGTAATGAGCAGTTCTTC. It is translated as CASSWASGSLGNEQFF.

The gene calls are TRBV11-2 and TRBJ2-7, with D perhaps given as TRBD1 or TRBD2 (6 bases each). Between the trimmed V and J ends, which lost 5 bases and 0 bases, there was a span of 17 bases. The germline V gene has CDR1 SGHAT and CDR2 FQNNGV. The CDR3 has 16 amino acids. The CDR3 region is CASSLHGGPSSYEQYF. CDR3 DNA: TGTGCCAGCAGCCTCCACGGGGGCCCCAGCTCCTACGAGCAGTACTTC.

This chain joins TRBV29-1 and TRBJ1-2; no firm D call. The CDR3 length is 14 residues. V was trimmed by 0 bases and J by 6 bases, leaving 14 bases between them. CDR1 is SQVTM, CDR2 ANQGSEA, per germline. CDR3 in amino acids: CSVEEWAKGDGYTF. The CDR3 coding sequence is TGCAGCGTTGAAGAATGGGCCAAGGGTGATGGCTACACCTTC. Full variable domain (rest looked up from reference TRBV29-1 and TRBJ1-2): SAVISQKPSRDICQRGTSLTIQCQVDSQVTMMFWYRQQPGQSLTLIATANQGSEATYESGFVIDKFPISRPNLTFSTLTVSNMSPEDSSIYLCSVEEWAKGDGYTFGSGTRLTVV.

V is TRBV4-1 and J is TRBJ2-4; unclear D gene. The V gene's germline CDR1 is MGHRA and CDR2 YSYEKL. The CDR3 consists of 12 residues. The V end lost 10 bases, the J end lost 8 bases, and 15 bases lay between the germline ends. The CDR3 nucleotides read TGCGCCACTACAGACCCAAAAGACATTCAGTACTTC. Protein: CATTDPKDIQYF.

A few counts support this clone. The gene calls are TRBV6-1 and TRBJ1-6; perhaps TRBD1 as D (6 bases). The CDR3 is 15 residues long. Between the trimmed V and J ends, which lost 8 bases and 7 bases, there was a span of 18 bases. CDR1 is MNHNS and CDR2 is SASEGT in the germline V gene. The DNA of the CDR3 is TGTGCCAGCCTTCTGTGGGGGACAACGAATTCACCCCTCCACTTT. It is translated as CASLLWGTTNSPLHF.

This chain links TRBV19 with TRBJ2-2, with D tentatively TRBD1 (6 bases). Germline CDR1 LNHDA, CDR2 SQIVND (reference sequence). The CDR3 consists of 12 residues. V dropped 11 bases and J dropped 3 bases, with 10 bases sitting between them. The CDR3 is CALAGDTGELFF. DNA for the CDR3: TGTGCCTTAGCAGGGGACACCGGGGAGCTGTTTTTT.

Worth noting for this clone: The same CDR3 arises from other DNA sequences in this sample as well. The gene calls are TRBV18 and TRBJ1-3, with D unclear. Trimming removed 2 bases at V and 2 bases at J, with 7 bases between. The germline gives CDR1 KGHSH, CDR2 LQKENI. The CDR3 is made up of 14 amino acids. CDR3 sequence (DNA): TGTGCCAGCTCACCAAGCGGAACTGGAAACACCATATATTTT. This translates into CASSPSGTGNTIYF. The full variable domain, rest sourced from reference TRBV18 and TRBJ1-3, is NAGVMQNPRHLVRRRGQEARLRCSPMKGHSHVYWYRQLPEEGLKFMVYLQKENIIDESGMPKERFSAEFPKEGPSILRIQQVVRGDSAAYFCASSPSGTGNTIYFGEGSWLTVV.